This TCR beta chain was captured by sequencing in a study of T cells in Graves' hyperthyroidism and ophthalmopathy (dated by TCRdb to about 2019). Turning to the overall study: Peripheral blood was sampled at the time of initial diagnosis, prior to any treatment. TCR V-J signatures able to tell the groups apart were searched for in a discovery cohort of 90 to 100 patients, of whom more than 40 had Graves' ophthalmopathy and 55 to 60 had stable Graves' hyperthyroidism. Whether ophthalmopathy could be predicted prospectively was tested in an independent validation cohort made up of about 20 hyperthyroidism patients plus 17 patients who later progressed to ophthalmopathy. The 75 to 100 discovery patients were randomly split 7:3 into training and test sets. The study also compared thyroid tissue and blood T-cell repertoires from more than five Graves' hyperthyroidism patients. After sampling, hyperthyroidism patients received methimazole starting at 30 mg daily, and ophthalmopathy patients received high-dose intravenous methylprednisolone. According to the paper, TCR Vbeta CDR3 sequencing was carried out on 135 peripheral blood samples, which came from more than 40 ophthalmopathy, around 75 hyperthyroidism and around 17 progressor patients. What the research found in general, with its limitations: No statistical method was used to fix the sample size in advance, and group allocation was not hidden from the investigators. A model built on a 13 V-J signature distinguished ophthalmopathy from stable hyperthyroidism, reaching about 89% sensitivity and 81.08% specificity in cross-validation and 80%/75% in testing. In validation, the model predicted progression to ophthalmopathy a median of roughly 6.5 months before onset, with about 71% sensitivity and 72.22% specificity. Most expanded thyroid clonotypes (frequency above 0.001) were also found in blood, which suggests that blood repertoires may mirror thyroid immune responses.

This clonotype appeared a few times. Its recognized antigen is unknown. Base-call qualities are not available, and no considerably larger clone is one nucleotide away. Stable Graves' hyperthyroidism was defined as the absence of progression to ophthalmopathy over 18 months of follow-up. The hyperthyroidism patients were between 18 and 65 years old and newly diagnosed, with a disease duration of less than 2 months. Exclusion was applied to patients with uncontrolled infections, other autoimmune diseases, pregnancy or lactation. Diagnoses were based on clinical symptoms, serum thyroxine and TRAb, thyroid ultrasound and orbital computed tomography. Ficoll-Paque density gradient centrifugation was used to isolate PBMCs from approximately 10 ml of fresh peripheral blood. Trizol reagent was used to extract total RNA, and RNA quality was then checked on an Agilent 2100 Bioanalyzer. The TCR beta CDR3 regions were amplified from the RNA transcripts. The first round of RT-PCR for the TCR CDR3 was performed with the HTBI primer set and the Qiagen OneStep RT-PCR kit. A second multiplex PCR round built the libraries, followed by size selection and purification. Paired-end sequencing of the libraries was performed with 100 bp reads on an Illumina HiSeq2000. Regarding the original processing steps: SOAPnuke was used to process the raw data, with reads discarded if the reads contained adapters or uncalled bases, had a mean Phred below 15, or lacked an exact constant-primer or identifier match. High-quality paired reads were merged using COPE v1.2.5, and each unique nucleotide sequence was defined as a clonotype. MiTCR v1.1 was used to align clonotypes to the IMGT TRBV, TRBD and TRBJ reference segments. Only V-J combinations with frequency above 0.0001, covering 99.2% of repertoires, were analysed. The TCS score was defined as F50 (clonal expansion) divided by E x V (chaos), with BLOSUM62-based TCRdist calculated between CDR3 peptides within each V-J. Welch's t-statistics and random forest reduced roughly 530 V-J features to 10 to 15, which were used in a naive Bayes classifier (R e1071). TCRdb applied fastp at Q25 and MiXCR to the public reads, then kept only in-frame beta chains. Every distinct CDR3 protein forms one entry, paired with its most common genes and DNA. TCRdb, not the authors, supplied the V and J calls. This sample gives some 440,000 distinct CDR3 sequences in total; approximately 15% of them show up just once. Around 7% of the sample lies in the top ten.

The TCR originated in a woman in her late teens or twenties with Graves' hyperthyroidism. The sample comprised blood.

The CDR3 region: CASSPPEGAGTDTQYF. The DNA sequence is TGTGCCAGCAGCCCCCCCGAGGGGGCCGGCACAGATACGCAGTATTTT. The chain uses TRBV13 and TRBJ2-3; 7 bases in the middle match TRBD1. The germline V and J ends show losses of 5 bases and 1 base respectively, and no gene match explains 9 bases of the junction. The germline V gene encodes CDR1 PRHDT and CDR2 FYEKMQ (reference sequence). Taken from cysteine to phenylalanine, the CDR3 has 16 residues. Solely the CDR3 DNA is kept, with 48 bases framed from the first base.